Below are 26 T cell receptor beta chains sequenced from a single sample in a study of early T cells in non-severe SARS-CoV-2 infection. A single record per CDR3 protein comes from TCRdb applying MiXCR to the 5' RACE reads. The sample carries under 45,000 distinct CDR3 sequences, 6% to 9.5% recorded once. Sequencing was performed on whole blood, taken at baseline. The origin of the receptors is an adult who was a healthcare worker with PCR-confirmed SARS-CoV-2 infection or an uninfected control (not recorded which).

Comments on this clonotype: With a much larger clone just one base away, this may be a read error. The chain has TRBV10-3 and TRBJ1-2; no clear D. CDR1 ENHRY and CDR2 SYGVKD come from the germline V gene. CDR3 size: 14 residues. Written as DNA, the CDR3 is TGTACCATCAGTGAGTCCACCCGTAACTATGGCTACACCTTC. Translation: CTISESTRNYGYTF.

In this sample, this clonotype turned up a few times. V gene TRBV4-1 combines with J gene TRBJ2-5; no reliable D call. CDR1 is MGHRA and CDR2 is YSYEKL in the germline V gene. The CDR3 contains 15 residues. Trimming took 1 base from V and 2 from J, leaving 11 bases between them. DNA for the CDR3: TGCGCCAGCAGCCAAGGACCTGTCTATCAAGAGACCCAGTACTTC. Encoded protein: CASSQGPVYQETQYF.

This clonotype showed up just a few times. This chain connects TRBV11-2 to TRBJ2-1, with D possibly TRBD1 on 5 matching bases. In germline, CDR1 is SGHAT, CDR2 FQNNGV. Trimming removed 4 bases at V and 4 bases at J, with 14 bases between. There are 15 residues in the CDR3. CDR3 protein: CASSSGRVVYNEQFF. In nucleotides, the CDR3 is TGTGCCAGCAGCTCCGGCAGGGTAGTATACAATGAGCAGTTCTTC.

This clonotype turned up a few times. The gene calls are TRBV28 and TRBJ1-4; 8 nucleotides line up with TRBD1. Germline trimming cut 6 bases from V and 8 bases from J; bases unmatched to any gene: 11. The CDR3 length is 15 residues. Per germline, CDR1 MDHEN and CDR2 SYDVKM. In DNA form, the CDR3 reads TGTGCCAGCAGGTGGACAGGGACCGCGAAGGAAAAACTGTTTTTT. Translation: CASRWTGTAKEKLFF.

This clonotype was observed a few times. This chain connects TRBV28 to TRBJ1-1; D remains ambiguous. The V end lost 9 bases, the J end lost 4 bases, and 21 bases lay between the germline ends. The CDR3 loop spans 15 amino acids. Germline V lookup: CDR1 MDHEN, CDR2 SYDVKM. CDR3 nucleotides: TGTGCCAGTACCCATTCCACAGAACTTAGCACTGAAGCTTTCTTT. Protein: CASTHSTELSTEAFF.

This clonotype has more than one count but fewer than ten. The chain carries TRBV21-1 and TRBJ2-7; the table calls TRBD2, which could not be checked here. TRBV21-1 is labeled a pseudogene. The CDR3 extends over 15 amino acids. In nucleotides, the CDR3 is TGTGCCAGAAAAGCTAGCGGGGGGCGGACCTACGAGCAGTACTTC. It yields the protein CARKASGGRTYEQYF.

This clonotype showed up many times. CDR3 DNA: TGCAGCGTTTGGGAGTCCCCAGAGACCCAGTACTTC. Its protein is CSVWESPETQYF. The chain links TRBV29-1 to TRBJ2-5, with D possibly matching TRBD2 (5 bases). The CDR3 runs to 12 residues. Germline V gives CDR1 SQVTM, CDR2 ANQGSEA. The V end lost 5 bases, the J end lost 4 bases, and 11 bases lay between the germline ends.

This clonotype appeared many times. The chain employs TRBV7-8 and TRBJ2-1; TRBD2 matches 10 bases. Germline V gene sequence: CDR1 SGHVS, CDR2 FQNEAQ. CDR3 length: 15 residues. Trimming took 2 bases from V and 9 from J; bases not matched to a gene: 7. This chain's CDR3 is CASSLLITSGIEQFF. CDR3 coding DNA: TGTGCCAGCAGCTTATTAATCACTAGCGGGATTGAGCAGTTCTTC.

Ten or more counts support this clonotype. The chain couples TRBV27 to TRBJ1-4; D is possibly TRBD1 (6 bases). Per the germline V gene, CDR1 is MNHEY and CDR2 is SMNVEV (reference sequence). V gave up 0 bases and J gave up 7 bases, with 12 bases separating them. CDR3 length: 15 residues. Here the CDR3 DNA reads TGTGCCAGCAGTTTATCGCCGGGGGCTGCTGAAAAACTGTTTTTT. Translated: CASSLSPGAAEKLFF. Combining the CDR3 with reference TRBV27 and TRBJ1-4 gives the whole variable domain EAQVTQNPRYLITVTGKKLTVTCSQNMNHEYMSWYRQDPGLGLRQIYYSMNVEVTDKGDVPEGYKVSRKEKRNFPLILESPSPNQTSLYFCASSLSPGAAEKLFFGSGTQLSVL.

Ten or more counts support this clonotype. CDR3 protein: CASSLTTGSDTQYF. Here the CDR3 DNA reads TGTGCCAGCAGCCTAACCACAGGGTCAGATACGCAGTATTTT. V usage is TRBV9 and J usage is TRBJ2-3; TRBD1 is a possible D gene (6 bases). Germline-derived CDR1 and CDR2 are SGDLS and YYNGEE. Trimming stripped 4 bases from V and 4 bases from J, with 13 bases between. The CDR3 is 14 amino acids.

This clonotype was detected ten times or more. The genes are TRBV2 and TRBJ2-2; D call uncertain. Germline lookup yields CDR1 SNHLY and CDR2 FYNNEI. This CDR3 is built from 13 residues. Deletions cut 8 bases from V and 6 bases from J, with 13 bases between. The CDR3 region has the DNA TGTGCCAGCCAAATCGGTGGAGCCGGGGAGCTGTTTTTT. Its protein product is CASQIGGAGELFF.

The table lists this clonotype with a few counts. The chain combines TRBV19 with TRBJ2-3; D is unclear. The CDR3 contains 13 residues. Trimming removed 3 bases at V and 4 bases at J, with 8 bases between. Germline CDR1 is LNHDA and CDR2 is SQIVND (reference sequence). Here the CDR3 reads CASSMVSPDTQYF. For the CDR3, the DNA is TGTGCCAGTAGTATGGTTAGCCCAGATACGCAGTATTTT.

With respect to this clonotype: One base away lies a much larger clone, so this may be a sequencing read error. The rearrangement joins TRBV27 to TRBJ2-3; no reliable D call. The CDR3 spans 11 residues. CDR1 and CDR2 from the germline V gene are MNHEY and SMNVEV (reference sequence). The CDR3 DNA follows: TGTGCCAGCAGTGACACAGATACGCGGTATTTT. This codes for CASSDTDTRYF.

The chain employs TRBV15 and TRBJ1-1, with D hard to call. Germline assignment: CDR1 LNHNV and CDR2 YYDKDF (reference sequence). The CDR3 runs 14 residues. V was shortened by 4 bases and J by 1 base, with 10 bases between the two germline ends. This chain's CDR3 is CATSMGSGNTEAFF. DNA for the CDR3: TGTGCCACCAGCATGGGTAGCGGGAACACTGAAGCTTTCTTT.

J is TRBJ1-1 and V is TRBV20-1, with 7 bases that match TRBD1. The CDR3 runs 13 residues. V was pared by 3 bases and J by 6 bases, with 7 bases of the junction left unmatched. Germline CDR1 and CDR2: DFQATT and SNEGSKA (reference sequence). The CDR3 loop reads CSARRQGRAEAFF. The DNA of the CDR3 is TGCAGTGCTAGGAGACAGGGTAGGGCTGAAGCTTTCTTT.

This clonotype was seen more than once but under ten times. The chain links TRBV20-1 to TRBJ2-1; D is possibly TRBD2 (5 bases). The CDR3 spans 12 residues. Trimming left V 6 bases short and J 9 bases short, with 15 bases between. Germline V gives CDR1 DFQATT, CDR2 SNEGSKA (reference sequence). The CDR3 DNA sequence: TGCAGTGCCCTTCCTCATAGCGTTGAGCAGTTCTTC. It specifies CSALPHSVEQFF.

This chain connects TRBV11-3 to TRBJ2-1, with 7 bases matching TRBD1. V shed 5 bases, J shed 8 bases, and the junction held 12 bases outside the gene matches. The CDR3 sequence is 15 residues long. The germline gives CDR1 SGHNT, CDR2 YENEEA. This chain's CDR3 is CASSPGRGSRDEQFF. The CDR3 DNA sequence: TGTGCCAGCAGCCCTGGCAGGGGGAGTCGGGATGAGCAGTTCTTC.

Ten or more counts support this clonotype. CDR3: CSARDPGREQYF. CDR3 in DNA: TGCAGTGCTAGAGATCCGGGACGCGAGCAGTACTTC. The rearrangement uses TRBV20-1 and TRBJ2-7; D may correspond to TRBD1 or TRBD2 (5 bases each). Trimming left V 0 bases short and J 6 bases short, with 9 bases between. The germline gives CDR1 DFQATT, CDR2 SNEGSKA (reference sequence). The CDR3 contains 12 residues.

The chain uses TRBV7-2 and TRBJ1-2; D not certain. The V end was cut by 5 bases, the J end by 2 bases, with 12 bases between. Germline CDR1 reads SGHTA; CDR2 reads FQGNSA. CDR3 length equals 14 residues. The CDR3 region is CASSPYEGNYGYTF. In DNA, the CDR3 is TGTGCCAGCAGCCCCTATGAAGGGAACTATGGCTACACCTTC.

CDR3: CASSPSAGGTDTQYF. The CDR3 bases are TGTGCCAGCTCACCTTCCGCGGGGGGCACAGATACGCAGTATTTT. The chain recombines TRBV18 with TRBJ2-3; 7 nucleotides line up with TRBD2. Germline V CDR1 and CDR2: KGHSH, LQKENI. After removal of 3 bases from V and 1 base from J, the junction contained 4 bases not matched to a gene. This CDR3 spans 15 amino acids.

This clonotype occurred many times. V is TRBV11-2 and J is TRBJ1-3; D gene unclear. The CDR3 is made up of 14 amino acids. Trimming pared 5 bases from V and 7 bases from J, leaving 15 bases between. CDR1 and CDR2 from the germline V gene are SGHAT and FQNNGV. Here the CDR3 DNA reads TGTGCCAGCAGCCCGTATCGTTCGGGGAACACCATATATTTT. Residues: CASSPYRSGNTIYF.

This clonotype was counted at least ten times. CDR3 sequence reads: CASSPTDSGYGYTF. CDR3 bases: TGTGCCAGCAGCCCAACGGACAGCGGTTATGGCTACACCTTC. J is TRBJ1-2 and V is TRBV6-6; D possibly corresponds to TRBD1 (6 bases). This CDR3 comprises 14 residues. CDR1 is MNHNY, CDR2 SVGAGI, per germline (reference sequence). The V end lost 6 bases, the J end lost 5 bases, and 16 bases lay between the germline ends.

This clonotype showed up just a few times. The chain joins TRBV5-6 to TRBJ2-7; tentative D call: TRBD2 (7 bases). This CDR3 contains 16 residues. CDR1 SGHDT and CDR2 YYEEEE come from the germline V gene. V shed 4 bases and J shed 7 bases, with 24 bases lying between them. CDR3 region: CASSIPGEGGRGEQYF. Written as DNA, the CDR3 is TGTGCCAGCAGCATCCCCGGGGAGGGGGGGCGAGGAGAGCAGTACTTC.

This clonotype came up many times. This chain joins TRBV12-3 or TRBV12-4 and TRBJ2-5; the D gene could be TRBD1 or TRBD2 (5 bases each). This CDR3 is built from 14 residues. The germline V and J ends were trimmed by 6 bases and 5 bases, with 16 bases remaining between them. CDR3 region: CASSQGGGKETQYF. DNA of the CDR3: TGTGCCAGCAGCCAGGGTGGGGGAAAGGAGACCCAGTACTTC.

In its sample, this clonotype was seen a few times. This rearrangement joins TRBV4-1 to TRBJ2-7, with unresolved D. CDR1 and CDR2 from the germline V gene are MGHRA and YSYEKL. The V gene lost 4 bases and the J gene lost 6 bases, with 19 bases spanning the gap. This CDR3 is built from 15 residues. CDR3 loop: CASSPTVIPLREQYF. CDR3 DNA sequence: TGCGCCAGCAGCCCTACGGTGATACCTCTACGCGAGCAGTACTTC.

This sequence joins TRBV10-3 and TRBJ2-1; tentative D call: TRBD2 (6 bases). CDR1 is ENHRY and CDR2 is SYGVKD in the germline V gene. The germline V and J ends were trimmed by 1 base and 1 base, with 11 bases remaining between them. This CDR3 is built from 16 residues. CDR3 region: CAISEWGTGSYNEQFF. In DNA, the CDR3 is TGTGCCATCAGTGAGTGGGGGACTGGGTCCTACAATGAGCAGTTCTTC.